The clone carrying this TCR beta chain was recorded once. The antigen remains undetermined. Amplification used 60 Vbeta primers and 13 Jbeta primers. Clones were read by immunoSEQ multiplex PCR, and TCRdb kept only the in-frame ones, dropping some. The table lists approximately 130,000 clones, around 84% of them singletons. With V trimmed by 4 bases and J by 1 base, 9 bases remained unmatched. This CDR3 has 16 amino acids. The germline V gene has CDR1 SEHNR and CDR2 FQNEAQ (reference sequence). This specimen comes from a study of cytomegalovirus exposure and HLA in healthy donors. Overall study: Earlier, 150 million to 200 million T cells were analyzed, and 90 million to 120 million unique TCR beta sequences were found among them.

Notes on the study in general: TRBV6-2, TRBV6-3 and some other V segments were unresolvable in 87-base-pair reads. The authors confirmed in vitro that a few CMV-associated chains were specific for CMV antigens.

This chain uses TRBV7-9 with TRBJ2-7; 8 positions match TRBD1. The origin of this receptor is a man aged 18-30 years in good health and CMV-seronegative. The sequenced material came from PBMCs. The chain's CDR3 is CASSYPKGQGSYEQYF. CDR3 nucleotides: TGTGCCAGCAGCTACCCTAAAGGACAGGGTTCCTACGAGCAGTACTTC.